This T cell receptor beta chain was retrieved from a study of patients and donors after allogeneic stem cell transplantation. This CDR3 has 13 residues. Germline loops: CDR1 LNHNV, CDR2 YYDKDF (reference sequence). V dropped 6 bases and J dropped 7 bases, with 10 bases sitting between them. MiXCR was run by TCRdb on the RT-PCR reads, yielding one entry per CDR3 protein. In the table there are some 17,000 distinct CDR3 sequences, under 30% of which are singletons. The source is a human donor who was either an allogeneic HSCT recipient or a stem cell or donor lymphocyte infusion donor (not recorded which). It is not recorded whose cells these are; they may come from a transplant donor. The rearrangement joins TRBV15 to TRBJ1-6; D perhaps matches TRBD1 (6 bases). The specimen sequenced was blood, either unsorted or a sorted T cell fraction (not recorded which). CDR3 loop: CATRGGRNSPLHF. The CDR3 nucleotides read TGTGCCACCAGAGGGGGGAGGAATTCACCCCTCCACTTT.